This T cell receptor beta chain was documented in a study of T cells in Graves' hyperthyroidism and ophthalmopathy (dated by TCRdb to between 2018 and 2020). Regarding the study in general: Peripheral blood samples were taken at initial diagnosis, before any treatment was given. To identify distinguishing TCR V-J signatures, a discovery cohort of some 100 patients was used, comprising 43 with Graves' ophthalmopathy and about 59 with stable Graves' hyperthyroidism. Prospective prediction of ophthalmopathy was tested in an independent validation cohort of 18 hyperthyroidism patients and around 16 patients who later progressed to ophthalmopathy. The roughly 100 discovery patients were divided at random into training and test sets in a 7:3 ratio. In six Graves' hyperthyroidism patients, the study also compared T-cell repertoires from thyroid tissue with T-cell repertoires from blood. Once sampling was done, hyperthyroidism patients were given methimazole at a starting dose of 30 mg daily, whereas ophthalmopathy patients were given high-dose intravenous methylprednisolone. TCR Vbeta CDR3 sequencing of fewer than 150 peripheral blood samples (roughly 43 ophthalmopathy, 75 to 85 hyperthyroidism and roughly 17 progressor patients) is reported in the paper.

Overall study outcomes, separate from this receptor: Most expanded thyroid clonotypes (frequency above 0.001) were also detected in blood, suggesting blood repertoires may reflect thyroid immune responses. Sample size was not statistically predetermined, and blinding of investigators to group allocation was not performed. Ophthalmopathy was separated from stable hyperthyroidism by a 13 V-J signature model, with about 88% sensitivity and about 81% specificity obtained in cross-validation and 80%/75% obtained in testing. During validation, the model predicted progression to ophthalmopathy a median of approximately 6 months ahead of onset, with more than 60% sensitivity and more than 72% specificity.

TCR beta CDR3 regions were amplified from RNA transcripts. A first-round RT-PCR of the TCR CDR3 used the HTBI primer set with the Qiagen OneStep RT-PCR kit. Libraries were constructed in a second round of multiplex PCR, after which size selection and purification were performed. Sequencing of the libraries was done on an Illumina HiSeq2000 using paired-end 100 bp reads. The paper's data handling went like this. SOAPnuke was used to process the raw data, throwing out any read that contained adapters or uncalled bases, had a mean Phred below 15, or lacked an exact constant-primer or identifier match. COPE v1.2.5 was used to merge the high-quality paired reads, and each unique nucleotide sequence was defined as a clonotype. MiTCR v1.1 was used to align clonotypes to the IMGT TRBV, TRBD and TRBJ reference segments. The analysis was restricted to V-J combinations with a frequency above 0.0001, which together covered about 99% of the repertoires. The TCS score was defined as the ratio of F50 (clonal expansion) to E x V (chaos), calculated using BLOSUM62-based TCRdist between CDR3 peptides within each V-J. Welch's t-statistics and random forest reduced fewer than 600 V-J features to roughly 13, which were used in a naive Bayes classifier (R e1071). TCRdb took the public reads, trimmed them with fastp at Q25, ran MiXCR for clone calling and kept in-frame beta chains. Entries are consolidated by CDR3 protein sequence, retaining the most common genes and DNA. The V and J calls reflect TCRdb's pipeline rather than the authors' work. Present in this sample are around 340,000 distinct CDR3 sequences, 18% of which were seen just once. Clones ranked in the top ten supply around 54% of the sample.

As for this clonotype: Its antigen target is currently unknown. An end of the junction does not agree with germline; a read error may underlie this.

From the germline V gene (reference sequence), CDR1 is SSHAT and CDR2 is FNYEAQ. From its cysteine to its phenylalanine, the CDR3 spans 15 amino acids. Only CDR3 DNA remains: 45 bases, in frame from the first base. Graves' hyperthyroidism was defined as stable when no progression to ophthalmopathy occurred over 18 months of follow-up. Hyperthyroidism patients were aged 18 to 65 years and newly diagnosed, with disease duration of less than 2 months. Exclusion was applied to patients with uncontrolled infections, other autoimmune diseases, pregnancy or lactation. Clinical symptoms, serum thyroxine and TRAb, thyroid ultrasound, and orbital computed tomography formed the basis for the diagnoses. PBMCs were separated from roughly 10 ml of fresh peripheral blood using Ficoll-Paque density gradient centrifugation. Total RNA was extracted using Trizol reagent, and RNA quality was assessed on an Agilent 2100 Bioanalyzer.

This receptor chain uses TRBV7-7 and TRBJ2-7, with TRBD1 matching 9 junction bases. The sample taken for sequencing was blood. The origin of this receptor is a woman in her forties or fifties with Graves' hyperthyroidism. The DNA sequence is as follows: TGTGCTAGCAGCTTCAGCCGGGGACAGGGTTACGAGCAGTACTTC. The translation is CASSFSRGQGYEQYF.